One sample yielded the 20 T cell receptor beta chains listed below, sequenced in a study of low-dose radiotherapy and immunotherapy resistance in tumors. Both TCRalpha and TCRbeta chains were reverse transcribed with V-gene-specific primers. For amplifying TCRs, the PCR ran for approximately 18 cycles with Phusion, which was used together with a constant-region primer and the adapter on the V primers. Each CDR3 protein gets one entry after TCRdb re-called the reads with MiXCR. The sample records 7,000 to 9,000 distinct CDR3 sequences, approximately 80% being singletons. Receptors originate from a human donor with advanced metastatic prostate, ovarian, gallbladder or colorectal cancer (not recorded which). This table probably holds off-target reads from a library built for another chain.

V is TRBV5-1 and J is TRBJ2-3, with 7 bases that match TRBD1. The CDR3 runs 14 residues. CDR1 and CDR2 (germline): SGHRS, YFSETQ. The trim removed 4 bases at V and 4 bases at J, leaving 6 bases unmatched. The CDR3 is CASSDRTGADTQYF. The DNA of the CDR3 is TGCGCCAGCAGCGACAGGACAGGAGCAGATACGCAGTATTTT.

The chain couples TRBV25-1 to TRBJ2-1; 7 bases are a match to TRBD2. Germline trimming cut 11 bases from V and 2 bases from J; bases unmatched to any gene: 3. CDR3 size: 12 residues. Germline V CDR1 and CDR2: MGHDK, SYGVNS. The CDR3 sequence is CAAGEPYNEQFF. The CDR3 DNA follows: TGTGCCGCGGGGGAACCCTACAATGAGCAGTTCTTC.

CDR3 sequence (DNA): TGTGCCAGCAGCCCTGGCCCCCATCATCGGAATCAGCCCCAGCATTTT. This codes for CASSPGPHHRNQPQHF. The chain employs TRBV7-2 and TRBJ1-5; D remains unclear. The CDR3 has 16 amino acids. The V and J ends lost 5 bases and 4 bases respectively, with 18 bases between them. CDR1 and CDR2 from the germline V gene are SGHTA and FQGNSA. Filled out from reference TRBV7-2 and TRBJ1-5, the complete variable domain reads GAGVSQSPSNKVTEKGKDVELRCDPISGHTALYWYRQSLGQGLEFLIYFQGNSAPDKSGLPSDRFSAERTGGSVSTLTIQRTQQEDSAVYLCASSPGPHHRNQPQHFGDGTRLSIL.

V gene TRBV7-2 combines with J gene TRBJ1-5; D is unclear. Germline-derived CDR1 and CDR2 are SGHTA and FQGNSA. The CDR3 totals 13 residues. The V and J ends lost 5 bases and 4 bases respectively, with 9 bases between them. The CDR3 loop is CASSVSQNQPQHF. CDR3 sequence (DNA): TGTGCCAGCAGCGTATCACAAAATCAGCCCCAGCATTTT. The variable domain in full, with the rest retrieved from reference TRBV7-2 and TRBJ1-5, is GAGVSQSPSNKVTEKGKDVELRCDPISGHTALYWYRQSLGQGLEFLIYFQGNSAPDKSGLPSDRFSAERTGGSVSTLTIQRTQQEDSAVYLCASSVSQNQPQHFGDGTRLSIL.

This chain uses TRBV3-1 with TRBJ2-2; TRBD1 or TRBD2 may be the D gene (7 bases each). The CDR3 spans 18 residues. CDR1 is LGHDT, CDR2 YNNKEL, per germline (reference sequence). V was cut by 1 base and J by 7 bases, with 22 bases left in between. This CDR3 reads CASSQGQGLLSPGGELFF. The DNA of the CDR3 is TGTGCCAGCAGCCAAGGACAGGGACTACTTTCCCCGGGCGGGGAGCTGTTTTTT.

The chain combines TRBV10-3 with TRBJ1-1; D is possibly TRBD1 (5 bases). Germline V gene lookup returns CDR1 ENHRY and CDR2 SYGVKD. Trimming took off 0 bases at V and 1 base at J, with 9 bases between the two ends. This CDR3 is 15 amino acids long. The CDR3 sequence: CAISESQGWNTEAFF. The CDR3 region has the DNA TGTGCCATCAGTGAGTCTCAGGGCTGGAACACTGAAGCTTTCTTT.

A single count supports this clonotype. V is TRBV20-1 and J is TRBJ2-7; a possible D gene is TRBD1 (6 bases). Germline CDR1 and CDR2: DFQATT and SNEGSKA (reference sequence). This CDR3 is built from 15 residues. V was cut by 0 bases and J by 5 bases, with 17 bases left in between. CDR3 bases: TGCAGTGCTAGAGATTGGGGGCTACAGGGAGACGAGCAGTACTTC. Protein sequence: CSARDWGLQGDEQYF.

The rearrangement joins TRBV9 to TRBJ2-2; D is perhaps TRBD1 or TRBD2 (5 bases each). Germline V lookup: CDR1 SGDLS, CDR2 YYNGEE. The CDR3 extends over 15 amino acids. Trimming took off 0 bases at V and 4 bases at J, with 10 bases between the two ends. The CDR3, as DNA: TGTGCCAGCAGCGTAGACGGGGCGCGCACCGGGGAGCTGTTTTTT. This gives the protein CASSVDGARTGELFF. The full variable domain, rest sourced from reference TRBV9 and TRBJ2-2, is DSGVTQTPKHLITATGQRVTLRCSPRSGDLSVYWYQQSLDQGLQFLIQYYNGEERAKGNILERFSAQQFPDLHSELNLSSLELGDSALYFCASSVDGARTGELFFGEGSRLTVL.

The V and J genes are TRBV6-2 or TRBV6-3 and TRBJ2-3; D is possibly TRBD1 (6 bases). The CDR3 is 16 residues long. Looked up from germline, CDR1 is MNHEY and CDR2 is SVGEGT. V was clipped by 5 bases and J by 7 bases, with 22 bases between them. The CDR3 nucleotides read TGTGCCAGCAGTGAACTCGGTGGGGGCCCACAGAATACGCAGTATTTT. This translates into CASSELGGGPQNTQYF.

V usage is TRBV19 and J usage is TRBJ2-7, with 9 bases fitting TRBD1. This CDR3 spans 14 amino acids. The ends lost 9 bases at V and 1 base at J; junction bases unmatched: 7. Germline V lookup: CDR1 LNHDA, CDR2 SQIVND (reference sequence). The CDR3, as DNA: TGTGCCAGGGGACAGGGTAAGGGATCCTACGAGCAGTACTTC. It specifies CARGQGKGSYEQYF.

The rearrangement links TRBV14 to TRBJ2-3; D unresolved. The germline V gene has CDR1 SGHDN and CDR2 FVKESK. Trimming removed 0 bases at V and 8 bases at J, with 3 bases between. The CDR3 sequence is 11 residues long. Here the CDR3 DNA reads TGTGCCAGCAGCCAAGATGTTACGCAGTATTTT. This encodes CASSQDVTQYF.

This clonotype was observed once. Germline is not matched at one junction end, which may reflect a read error. J is TRBJ2-7 and V is TRBV30, with D perhaps TRBD2 (5 bases). The germline V gene has CDR1 GTSNPN and CDR2 SVGIG (reference sequence). The CDR3 totals 11 residues. The CDR3 loop is CAWSVGLAHAF. CDR3 in DNA: TGTGCCTGGAGTGTAGGCCTAGCTCACGCCTTC.

There are a few counts of this clonotype. This rearrangement joins TRBV6-5 to TRBJ2-1; D may be TRBD2 (6 bases). This CDR3 has 15 amino acids. Per germline, CDR1 MNHEY and CDR2 SVGAGI. Trimming stripped 5 bases from V and 4 bases from J, with 15 bases between. CDR3 in amino acids: CASSPRGEEYNEQFF. The CDR3 DNA reads TGTGCCAGCAGTCCCCGAGGGGAGGAATACAATGAGCAGTTCTTC.

The table lists this clonotype with a few counts. The genes are TRBV7-9 and TRBJ1-1; a possible D gene is TRBD1 (5 bases). In germline, CDR1 is SEHNR, CDR2 FQNEAQ (reference sequence). V was pared by 0 bases and J by 3 bases, with 11 bases between. The CDR3 has 15 residues. The CDR3 loop is CASSLAPGLDTEAFF. In DNA, the CDR3 is TGTGCCAGCAGCTTAGCTCCAGGGCTTGACACTGAAGCTTTCTTT.

This rearrangement joins TRBV4-2 to TRBJ2-7, with 9 bases fitting TRBD2. V shed 1 base, J shed 2 bases, and the junction held 6 bases outside the gene matches. This CDR3 is 16 amino acids long. Germline CDR1 is LGHNA and CDR2 is YNFKEQ. The CDR3 protein is CASSQVLAGTPYEQYF. CDR3 DNA: TGTGCCAGCAGCCAAGTCCTAGCGGGGACACCCTACGAGCAGTACTTC.

In the case of this clonotype: At one boundary the junction diverges from the germline segment, which might be a read error. DNA of the CDR3: TGCGTCAGCAGCTTGGGATTTGGCAATCAGCCCCAGCATTTT. Its translation: CVSSLGFGNQPQHF. The V call is TRBV5-1, the J call TRBJ1-5; D not certain. The germline V gene has CDR1 SGHRS and CDR2 YFSETQ. CDR3 length equals 14 residues.

The rearrangement links TRBV12-3 or TRBV12-4 to TRBJ1-5; tentatively, D is TRBD1 (6 bases). CDR3 length equals 13 residues. Trimming cost V 3 bases and J 7 bases, with 10 bases left between them. As DNA, the CDR3 is TGTGCCAGCAGTTTGGGGGGGGCCCAGCCCCAGCATTTT. Translated, it gives CASSLGGAQPQHF.

V and J are TRBV12-3 or TRBV12-4 and TRBJ2-3, with 10 bases matching TRBD2. CDR3 size: 15 residues. J gave up 1 base and V 5 bases, and 3 bases lay outside the gene matches. CDR3 protein: CASSTTSGGTDTQYF. The CDR3 nucleotides read TGTGCCAGCAGTACCACTAGCGGGGGCACAGATACGCAGTATTTT.

This clonotype is a singleton in its sample. This chain joins TRBV6-6 and TRBJ1-5; D unclear. The V and J ends lost 6 bases and 2 bases respectively, with 17 bases between them. The CDR3 consists of 16 residues. From germline, CDR1 is MNHNY and CDR2 SVGAGI (reference sequence). CDR3 nucleotides: TGTGCCAGCAGCCCCGGTGAGGCTGTACGCAATCAGCCCCAGCATTTT. Its translation: CASSPGEAVRNQPQHF.

This chain uses TRBV4-3 with TRBJ2-7, with D unresolved. Germline V gene data show CDR1 as LGHNA and CDR2 as YSLEER. Between the trimmed V and J ends, which lost 1 base and 0 bases, there was a span of 10 bases. The CDR3 has 15 residues. In nucleotides, the CDR3 is TGCGCCAGCAGCCAAGCTGCCGGAGCCTCCTACGAGCAGTACTTC. Its translation: CASSQAAGASYEQYF.